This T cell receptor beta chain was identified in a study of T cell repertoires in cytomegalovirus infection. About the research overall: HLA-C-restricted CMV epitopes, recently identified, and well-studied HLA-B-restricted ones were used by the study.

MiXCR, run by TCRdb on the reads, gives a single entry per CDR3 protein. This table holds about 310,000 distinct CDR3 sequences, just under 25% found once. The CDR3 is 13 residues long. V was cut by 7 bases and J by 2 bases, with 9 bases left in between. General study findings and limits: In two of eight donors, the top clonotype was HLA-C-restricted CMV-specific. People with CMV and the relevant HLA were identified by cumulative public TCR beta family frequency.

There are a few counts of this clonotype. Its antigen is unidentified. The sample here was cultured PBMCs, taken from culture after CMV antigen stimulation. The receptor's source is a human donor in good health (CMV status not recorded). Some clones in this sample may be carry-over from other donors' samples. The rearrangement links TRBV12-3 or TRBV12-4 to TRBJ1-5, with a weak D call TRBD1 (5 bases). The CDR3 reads CASTWGGNQPQHF. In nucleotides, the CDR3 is TGTGCCAGCACCTGGGGGGGCAATCAGCCCCAGCATTTT.